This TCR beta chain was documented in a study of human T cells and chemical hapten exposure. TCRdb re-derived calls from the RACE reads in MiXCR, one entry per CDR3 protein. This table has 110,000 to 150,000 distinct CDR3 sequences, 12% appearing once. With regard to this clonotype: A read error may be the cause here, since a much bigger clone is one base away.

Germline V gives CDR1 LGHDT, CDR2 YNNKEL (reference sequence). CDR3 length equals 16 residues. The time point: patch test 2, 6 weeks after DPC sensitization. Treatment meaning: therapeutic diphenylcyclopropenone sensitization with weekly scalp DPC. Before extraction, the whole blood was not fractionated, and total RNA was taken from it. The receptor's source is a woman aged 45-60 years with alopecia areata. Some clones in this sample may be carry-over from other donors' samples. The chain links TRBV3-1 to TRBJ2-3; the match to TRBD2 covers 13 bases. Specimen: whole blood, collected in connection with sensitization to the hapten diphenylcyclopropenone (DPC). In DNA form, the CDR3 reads TGTGCCAGCAGCCAAGACCGACTAGCGGGGGGAGATATGCAGTATTTT. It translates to CASSQDRLAGGDMQYF.